A single sample is the source of the 6 T cell receptor beta chains below, sequenced in a study of T-cell reconstitution after alpha-beta-depleted transplantation in children. A TCRbeta library incorporating unique molecular identifiers was prepared. TCRdb processed the PCR reads anew with MiXCR; each CDR3 protein has one entry. This sample has 200,000 or so distinct CDR3 sequences; 5% to 6.5% occur once, and the top ten carry roughly 4.5%. The specimen was PBMCs, collected before TCRalphabeta/CD19-depleted stem cell transplant. These TCRs come from a girl under three years old with combined immunodeficiency, due to receive a stem cell transplant.

This clonotype was detected many times. This rearrangement joins TRBV28 to TRBJ2-2; TRBD2 is a possible D gene (6 bases). V lost 3 bases, J lost 7 bases, and 15 bases lay in between. Germline CDR1 MDHEN, CDR2 SYDVKM. CDR3 length: 15 residues. The CDR3 here is CASSFIREMSGELFF. The DNA for the CDR3 is TGTGCCAGCAGTTTTATCCGGGAGATGAGCGGGGAGCTGTTTTTT.

This clonotype was observed at least ten times. The chain combines TRBV18 with TRBJ2-7; no clear D. Germline V gene lookup returns CDR1 KGHSH and CDR2 LQKENI. The CDR3 length is 14 residues. V was cut by 3 bases and J by 2 bases, with 11 bases left in between. The CDR3 region is CASSPSGSTYEQYF. The CDR3 nucleotides read TGTGCCAGCTCACCGTCCGGGTCCACCTACGAGCAGTACTTC.

In this sample, this clonotype turned up many times. The chain joins TRBV6-2 or TRBV6-3 to TRBJ2-3, with 9 bases lining up with TRBD1. The V gene end was trimmed by 4 bases and the J gene end by 6 bases; junction bases not matched to a gene: 8. CDR1 is MNHEY, CDR2 SVGEGT, per germline. This CDR3 spans 15 amino acids. Written as DNA, the CDR3 is TGTGCCAGCAGTTTCGCACAGGGGGCAGGGGATACGCAGTATTTT. Protein sequence: CASSFAQGAGDTQYF.

This clonotype has at least ten counts. The chain recombines TRBV9 with TRBJ2-3, with D unclear. The CDR3 spans 15 residues. CDR1 SGDLS and CDR2 YYNGEE come from the germline V gene. V lost 1 base and J 1 base, leaving 10 bases between the germline ends. The CDR3 loop is CASSVSGSGTDTQYF. CDR3 sequence (DNA): TGTGCCAGCAGCGTAAGTGGGTCGGGCACAGATACGCAGTATTTT.

The chain combines TRBV2 with TRBJ2-6; D is ambiguous. This CDR3 region has 15 residues. Trimming took 5 bases from V and 0 from J, leaving 8 bases between them. CDR1 SNHLY and CDR2 FYNNEI come from the germline V gene. CDR3 in amino acids: CASSQSHSGANVLTF. The DNA of the CDR3 is TGTGCCAGCAGTCAGTCCCACTCTGGGGCCAACGTCCTGACTTTC.

This clonotype was detected many times. This chain joins TRBV28 and TRBJ2-1, with 8 bases fitting TRBD1. The CDR3 has 14 amino acids. V lost 4 bases to trimming and J lost 6 bases; unmatched junction nucleotides: 5. Germline V gene lookup returns CDR1 MDHEN and CDR2 SYDVKM. The CDR3 is CASSSHRGSNEQFF. Here the CDR3 DNA reads TGTGCCAGCAGTTCCCACAGGGGGAGCAATGAGCAGTTCTTC.